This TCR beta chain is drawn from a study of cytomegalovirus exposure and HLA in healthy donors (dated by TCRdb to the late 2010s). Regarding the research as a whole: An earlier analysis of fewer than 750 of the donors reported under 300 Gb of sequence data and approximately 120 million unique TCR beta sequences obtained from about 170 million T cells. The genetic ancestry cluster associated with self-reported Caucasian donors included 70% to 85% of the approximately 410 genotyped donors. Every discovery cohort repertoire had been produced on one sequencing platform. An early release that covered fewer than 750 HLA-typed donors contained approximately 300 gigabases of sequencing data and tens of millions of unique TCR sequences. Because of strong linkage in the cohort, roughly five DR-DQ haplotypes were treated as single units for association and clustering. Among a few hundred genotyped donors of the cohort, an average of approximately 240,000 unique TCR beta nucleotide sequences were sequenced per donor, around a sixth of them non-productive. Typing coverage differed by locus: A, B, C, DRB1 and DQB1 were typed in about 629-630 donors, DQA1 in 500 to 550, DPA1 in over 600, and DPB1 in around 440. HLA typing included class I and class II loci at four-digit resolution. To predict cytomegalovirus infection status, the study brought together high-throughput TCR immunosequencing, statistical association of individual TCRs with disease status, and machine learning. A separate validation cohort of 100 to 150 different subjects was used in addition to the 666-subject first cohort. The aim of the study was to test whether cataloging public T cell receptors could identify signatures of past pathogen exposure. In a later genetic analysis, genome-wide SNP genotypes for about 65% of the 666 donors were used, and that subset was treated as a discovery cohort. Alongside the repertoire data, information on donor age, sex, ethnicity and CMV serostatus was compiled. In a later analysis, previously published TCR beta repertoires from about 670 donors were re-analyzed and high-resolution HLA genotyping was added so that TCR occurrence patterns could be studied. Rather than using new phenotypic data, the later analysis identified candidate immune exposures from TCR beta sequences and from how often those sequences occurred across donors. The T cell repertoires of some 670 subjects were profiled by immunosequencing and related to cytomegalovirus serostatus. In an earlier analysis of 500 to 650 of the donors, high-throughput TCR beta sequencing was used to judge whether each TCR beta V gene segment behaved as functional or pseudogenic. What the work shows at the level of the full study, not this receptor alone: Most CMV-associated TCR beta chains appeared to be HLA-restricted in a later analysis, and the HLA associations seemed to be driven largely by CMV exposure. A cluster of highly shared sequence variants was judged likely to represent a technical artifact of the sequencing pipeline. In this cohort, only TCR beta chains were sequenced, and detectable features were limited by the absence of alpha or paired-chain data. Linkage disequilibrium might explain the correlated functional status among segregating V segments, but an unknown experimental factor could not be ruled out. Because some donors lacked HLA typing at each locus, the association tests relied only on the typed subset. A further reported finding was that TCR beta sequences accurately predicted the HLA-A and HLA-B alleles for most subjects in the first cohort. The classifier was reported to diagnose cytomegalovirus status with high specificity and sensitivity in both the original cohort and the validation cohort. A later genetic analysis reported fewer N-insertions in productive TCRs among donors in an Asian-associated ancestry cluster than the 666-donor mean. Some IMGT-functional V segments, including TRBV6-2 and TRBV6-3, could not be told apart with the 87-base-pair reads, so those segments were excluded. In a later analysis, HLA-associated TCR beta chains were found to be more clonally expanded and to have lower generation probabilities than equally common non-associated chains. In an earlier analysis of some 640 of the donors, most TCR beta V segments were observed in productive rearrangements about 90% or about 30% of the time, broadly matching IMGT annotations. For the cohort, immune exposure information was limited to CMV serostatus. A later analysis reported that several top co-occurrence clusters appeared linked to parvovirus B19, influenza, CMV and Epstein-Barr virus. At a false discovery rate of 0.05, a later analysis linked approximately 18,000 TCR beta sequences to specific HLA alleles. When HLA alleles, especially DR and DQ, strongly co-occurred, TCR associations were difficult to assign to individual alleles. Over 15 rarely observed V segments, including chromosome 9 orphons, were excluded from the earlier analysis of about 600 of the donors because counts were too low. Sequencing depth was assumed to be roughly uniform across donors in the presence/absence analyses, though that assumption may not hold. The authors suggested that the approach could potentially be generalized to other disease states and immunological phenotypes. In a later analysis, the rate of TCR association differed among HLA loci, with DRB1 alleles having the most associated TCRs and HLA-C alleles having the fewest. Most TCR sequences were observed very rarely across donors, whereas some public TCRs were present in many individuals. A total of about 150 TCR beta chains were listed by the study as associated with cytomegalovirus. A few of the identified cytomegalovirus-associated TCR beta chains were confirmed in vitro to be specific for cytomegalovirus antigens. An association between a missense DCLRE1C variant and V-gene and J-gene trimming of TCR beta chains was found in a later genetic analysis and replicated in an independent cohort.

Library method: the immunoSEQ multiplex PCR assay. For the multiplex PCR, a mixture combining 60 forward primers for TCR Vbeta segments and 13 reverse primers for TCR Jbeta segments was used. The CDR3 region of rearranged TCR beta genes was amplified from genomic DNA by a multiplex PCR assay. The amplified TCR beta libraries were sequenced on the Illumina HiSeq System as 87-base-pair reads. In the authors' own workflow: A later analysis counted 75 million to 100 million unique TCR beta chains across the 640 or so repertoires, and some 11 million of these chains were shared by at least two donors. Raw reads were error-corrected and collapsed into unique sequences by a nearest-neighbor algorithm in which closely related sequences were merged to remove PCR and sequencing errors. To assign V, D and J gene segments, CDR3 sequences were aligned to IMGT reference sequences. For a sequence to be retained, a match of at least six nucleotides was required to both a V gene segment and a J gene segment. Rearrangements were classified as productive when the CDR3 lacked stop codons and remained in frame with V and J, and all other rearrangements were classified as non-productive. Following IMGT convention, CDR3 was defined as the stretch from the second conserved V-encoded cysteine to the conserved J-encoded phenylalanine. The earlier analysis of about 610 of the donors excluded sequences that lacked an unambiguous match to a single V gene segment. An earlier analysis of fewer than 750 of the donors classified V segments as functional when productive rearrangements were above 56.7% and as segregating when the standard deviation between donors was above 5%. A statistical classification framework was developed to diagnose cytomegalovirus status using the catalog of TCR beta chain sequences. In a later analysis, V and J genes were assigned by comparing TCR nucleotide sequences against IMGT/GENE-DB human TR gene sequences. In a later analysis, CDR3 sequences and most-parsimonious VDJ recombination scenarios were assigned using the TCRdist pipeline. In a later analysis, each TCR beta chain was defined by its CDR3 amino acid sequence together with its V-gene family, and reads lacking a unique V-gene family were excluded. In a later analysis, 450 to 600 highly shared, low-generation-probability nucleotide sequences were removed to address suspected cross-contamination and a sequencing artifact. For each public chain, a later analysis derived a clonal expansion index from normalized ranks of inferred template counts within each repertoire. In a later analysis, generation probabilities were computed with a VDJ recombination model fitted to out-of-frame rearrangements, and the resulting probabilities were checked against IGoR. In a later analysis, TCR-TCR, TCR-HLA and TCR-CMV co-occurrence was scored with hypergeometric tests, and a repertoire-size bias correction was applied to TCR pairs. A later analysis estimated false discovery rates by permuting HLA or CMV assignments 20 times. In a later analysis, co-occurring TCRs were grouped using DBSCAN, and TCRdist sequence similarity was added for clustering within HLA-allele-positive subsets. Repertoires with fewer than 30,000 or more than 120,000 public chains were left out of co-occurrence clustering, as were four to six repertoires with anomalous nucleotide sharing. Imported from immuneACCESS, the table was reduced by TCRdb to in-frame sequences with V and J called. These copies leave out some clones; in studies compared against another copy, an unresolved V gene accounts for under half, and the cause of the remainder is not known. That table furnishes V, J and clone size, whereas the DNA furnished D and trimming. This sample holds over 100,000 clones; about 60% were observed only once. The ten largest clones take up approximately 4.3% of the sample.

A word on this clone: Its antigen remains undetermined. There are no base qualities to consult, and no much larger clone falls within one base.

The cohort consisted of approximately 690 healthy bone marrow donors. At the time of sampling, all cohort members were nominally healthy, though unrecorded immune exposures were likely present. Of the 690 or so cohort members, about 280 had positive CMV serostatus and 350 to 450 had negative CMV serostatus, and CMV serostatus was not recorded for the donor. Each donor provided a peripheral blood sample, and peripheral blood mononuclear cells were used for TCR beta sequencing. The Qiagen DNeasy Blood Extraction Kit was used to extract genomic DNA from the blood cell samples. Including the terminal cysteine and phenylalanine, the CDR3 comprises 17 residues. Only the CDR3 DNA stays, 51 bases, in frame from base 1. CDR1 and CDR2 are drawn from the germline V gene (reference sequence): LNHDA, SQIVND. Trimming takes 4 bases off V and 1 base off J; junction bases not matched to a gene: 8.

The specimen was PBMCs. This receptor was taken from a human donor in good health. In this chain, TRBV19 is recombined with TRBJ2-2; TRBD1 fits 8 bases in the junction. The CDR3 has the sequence CASSTRRGTGNTGELFF. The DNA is TGTGCCAGTAGTACCCGCCGTGGGACAGGGAACACCGGGGAGCTGTTTTTT.